The 26 T cell receptor beta chains in this list originate from one sample, sequenced in a study of T cells in localized non-small cell lung cancer. Repertoires were generated with immunoSEQ multiplex PCR, while TCRdb's copy carries only in-frame clones and drops some. The repertoire holds over 8,000 clones, with 90% to 95% as singletons. The sequencing used peripheral blood, collected before any cancer treatment. These receptors were obtained from a woman aged 35 to 70 with stage I squamous cell lung carcinoma.

The chain has TRBV6-6 and TRBJ1-4; D possibly corresponds to TRBD1 (6 bases). Germline-derived CDR1 and CDR2 are MNHNY and SVGAGI (reference sequence). This CDR3 spans 15 amino acids. V was shortened by 7 bases and J by 4 bases, with 16 bases between the two germline ends. The CDR3 sequence: CASNVGGANNEKLFF. CDR3 in DNA: TGTGCCAGCAACGTGGGGGGGGCAAATAATGAAAAACTGTTTTTT.

The V call is TRBV7-9, the J call TRBJ1-2, with D perhaps TRBD1 (5 bases). The CDR3 has 12 residues. V was pared by 5 bases and J by 3 bases, with 7 bases between. The germline V gene has CDR1 SEHNR and CDR2 FQNEAQ (reference sequence). CDR3 region: CASSPGDYGYTF. The CDR3 DNA is TGTGCCAGCAGCCCGGGGGACTATGGCTACACCTTC.

The chain combines TRBV6-5 with TRBJ2-7; D perhaps matches TRBD1 (7 bases). The CDR3 runs 14 residues. Germline V gene sequence: CDR1 MNHEY, CDR2 SVGAGI. Trimming took 5 bases from V and 3 from J, leaving 14 bases between them. Here the CDR3 DNA reads TGTGCCAGCAGTGAAACAGGGGAGGTCTACGAGCAGTACTTC. It translates to CASSETGEVYEQYF.

CDR3 protein: CASSTGTGASGANVLTF. The CDR3 bases are TGCGCCAGCAGCACCGGGACAGGGGCCTCCGGGGCCAACGTCCTGACTTTC. The chain links TRBV5-1 to TRBJ2-6, with TRBD1 matching over 10 bases. Germline values: CDR1 SGHRS, CDR2 YFSETQ. Unmatched junction bases numbered 8, after V lost 4 bases and J lost 4 bases. CDR3 size: 17 residues.

V usage is TRBV25-1 and J usage is TRBJ1-6, with unresolved D. Germline CDR1 reads MGHDK; CDR2 reads SYGVNS. The ends were cut back, 5 bases at V and 9 bases at J, with 8 bases in the middle. The CDR3 spans 12 residues. CDR3 sequence (DNA): TGTGCCAGCAGTAATGGGGTTTCACCCCTCCACTTT. It specifies CASSNGVSPLHF.

This clone was recorded only once. The CDR3 sequence: CASSLAQGTTEKLFF. CDR3 sequence (DNA): TGCGCCAGCAGCTTGGCACAGGGAACAACTGAAAAACTGTTTTTT. This rearrangement joins TRBV5-1 to TRBJ1-4; possibly TRBD1 for D (6 bases). The germline CDR1 and CDR2 sequences are SGHRS and YFSETQ. Trimming removed 0 bases from V and 7 bases from J, with 13 bases in between. This CDR3 is 15 amino acids long.

The chain employs TRBV7-9 and TRBJ1-1; no reliable D call. The CDR3 runs to 13 residues. CDR1 and CDR2 (germline): SEHNR, FQNEAQ (reference sequence). The ends were cut back, 7 bases at V and 5 bases at J, with 14 bases in the middle. In nucleotides, the CDR3 is TGTGCCAGCATGCGATTTAGGGAGACTGAAGCTTTCTTT. This gives the protein CASMRFRETEAFF.

The CDR3 nucleotides are TGTGCCGGGGGCACCACAGATACGCAGTATTTT. Translated, it gives CAGGTTDTQYF. The J gene is TRBJ2-3, the V gene TRBV30; TRBD1 might be the D (6 bases). The CDR3 covers 11 residues. V was pared by 8 bases and J by 2 bases, with 8 bases between. Germline V lookup: CDR1 GTSNPN, CDR2 SVGIG (reference sequence).

The chain couples TRBV6-5 to TRBJ2-7, with TRBD1 matching 8 bases. CDR3 length: 14 amino acids. Germline loops: CDR1 MNHEY, CDR2 SVGAGI. V lost 5 bases and J lost 3; bases outside the gene matches: 6. The CDR3: CASSPGGEYYEQYF. The CDR3 region has the DNA TGTGCCAGCAGTCCAGGGGGCGAGTACTACGAGCAGTACTTC.

The chain couples TRBV15 to TRBJ2-3; D possibly matches TRBD1 or TRBD2 (6 bases each). Germline CDR1 LNHNV, CDR2 YYDKDF (reference sequence). CDR3 length: 16 amino acids. Trimming removed 1 base at V and 0 bases at J, with 11 bases between. The CDR3 region is CATSRVRGASTDTQYF. The CDR3 nucleotides are TGTGCCACCAGCAGAGTGAGGGGGGCCAGCACAGATACGCAGTATTTT.

The CDR3 sequence: CASSPQGGLNTGELFF. CDR3 DNA: TGTGCCAGCAGCCCCCAAGGTGGGCTGAACACCGGGGAGCTGTTTTTT. The chain is built from TRBV7-2 and TRBJ2-2; D remains ambiguous. The V end lost 5 bases, the J end lost 1 base, and 14 bases lay between the germline ends. Germline CDR1 reads SGHTA; CDR2 reads FQGNSA. The CDR3 is 16 residues long. Variable domain in full (rest from reference TRBV7-2 and TRBJ2-2): GAGVSQSPSNKVTEKGKDVELRCDPISGHTALYWYRQSLGQGLEFLIYFQGNSAPDKSGLPSDRFSAERTGGSVSTLTIQRTQQEDSAVYLCASSPQGGLNTGELFFGEGSRLTVL.

This chain uses TRBV5-1 with TRBJ2-2, with 10 bases aligning to TRBD1. Losses at the gene ends were 7 bases for V and 6 bases for J; bases not matched to a gene: 6. Germline CDR1 and CDR2: SGHRS and YFSETQ. This CDR3 comprises 14 residues. This chain's CDR3 is CASRMTGGSGELFF. The DNA for the CDR3 is TGCGCCAGCCGGATGACAGGGGGCTCCGGGGAGCTGTTTTTT.

The V call is TRBV21-1, the J call TRBJ2-3; TRBD1 is taken as the D call from the table, unchecked against the DNA. TRBV21-1 is a documented pseudogene. The CDR3 sequence is 15 residues long. DNA of the CDR3: TGTGCCAGCAGCAAAGATCAGGGGGCTTTATATACGCAGTATTTT. Translating it yields CASSKDQGALYTQYF.

The count of this clone is one. This sequence joins TRBV30 and TRBJ1-5; TRBD1 might be the D (6 bases). This CDR3 has 13 amino acids. The ends were cut back, 3 bases at V and 9 bases at J, with 15 bases in the middle. The germline V gene encodes CDR1 GTSNPN and CDR2 SVGIG (reference sequence). The CDR3 spells CAWSTGGYGPQHF. As DNA, the CDR3 is TGTGCCTGGAGCACCGGGGGCTACGGGCCCCAGCATTTT.

The V call is TRBV19, the J call TRBJ1-1; no clear D gene. V lost 1 base and J lost 6, with 15 bases in between. Germline-derived CDR1 and CDR2 are LNHDA and SQIVND (reference sequence). This CDR3 spans 15 amino acids. CDR3 nucleotide sequence: TGTGCCAGTAGTATAGGATCTTTCACGACGGCTGAAGCTTTCTTT. Translating gives CASSIGSFTTAEAFF.

The chain links TRBV2 to TRBJ2-1; weak D call: TRBD1 (6 bases). Trimming pared 6 bases from V and 0 bases from J, leaving 12 bases between. The germline V gene has CDR1 SNHLY and CDR2 FYNNEI. The CDR3 contains 15 residues. CDR3 DNA sequence: TGTGCCAGCAGGCTCGACAGGAGCTCCTACAATGAGCAGTTCTTC. Translation: CASRLDRSSYNEQFF.

The J gene is TRBJ2-7, the V gene TRBV14, with 10 bases fitting TRBD2. CDR1 and CDR2 (germline): SGHDN, FVKESK. With V trimmed by 2 bases and J by 4 bases, 2 bases remained unmatched. The CDR3 is made up of 14 amino acids. In DNA, the CDR3 is TGTGCCAGCAGCCAACAGGGACTAGCGTACGAGCAGTACTTC. The encoded protein is CASSQQGLAYEQYF.

This sequence joins TRBV4-1 and TRBJ2-7; D gene ambiguous. V dropped 1 base and J dropped 2 bases, with 9 bases sitting between them. CDR1 is MGHRA, CDR2 YSYEKL, per germline. The CDR3 covers 14 residues. The CDR3 DNA follows: TGCGCCAGCAGCCAAGTTACGGACGCCTACGAGCAGTACTTC. Amino acid sequence: CASSQVTDAYEQYF.

The gene calls are TRBV11-2 and TRBJ1-5; D remains unclear. Germline V gene data show CDR1 as SGHAT and CDR2 as FQNNGV. The CDR3 has 13 residues. V lost 2 bases, J lost 0 bases, and 2 bases lay in between. CDR3 bases: TGTGCCAGCAGCTTACTTAGCAATCAGCCCCAGCATTTT. This translates into CASSLLSNQPQHF.

The chain employs TRBV30 and TRBJ2-3; 10 bases agree with TRBD2. The CDR3 loop spans 17 amino acids. From germline, CDR1 is GTSNPN and CDR2 SVGIG (reference sequence). V shed 4 bases and J 3 bases; nucleotides not matched to a gene: 13. DNA of the CDR3: TGTGCCTGGACTTTACCGGGACTAGCGCAATCAACAGATACGCAGTATTTT. Protein product: CAWTLPGLAQSTDTQYF.

This clone showed up just once. The chain combines TRBV30 with TRBJ2-3; D is uncertain. The V gene's germline CDR1 is GTSNPN and CDR2 SVGIG (reference sequence). CDR3 size: 13 residues. V was pared by 0 bases and J by 4 bases, with 8 bases between. The CDR3 loop is CAWSVVNADTQYF. CDR3 nucleotide sequence: TGTGCCTGGAGTGTCGTGAATGCAGATACGCAGTATTTT.

The chain carries TRBV27 and TRBJ2-7; 8 bases are shared with TRBD2. Germline loops: CDR1 MNHEY, CDR2 SMNVEV (reference sequence). The CDR3 runs 16 residues. Trimming at V came to 1 base and at J to 4 bases, leaving 9 bases not matched to a gene. CDR3: CASSLLVPGGAYEQYF. Written as DNA, the CDR3 is TGTGCCAGCAGTTTATTAGTGCCGGGGGGGGCTTACGAGCAGTACTTC.

The chain couples TRBV29-1 to TRBJ2-3; the D is unclear. This CDR3 has 11 amino acids. Germline lookup yields CDR1 SQVTM and CDR2 ANQGSEA. The germline V and J ends were trimmed by 6 bases and 3 bases, with 7 bases remaining between them. This CDR3 is CSVLRTDTQYF. The DNA of the CDR3 is TGCAGCGTCCTACGGACAGATACGCAGTATTTT.

DNA of the CDR3: TGTGCCAGCAGTGAAGATGGAGGGGGGAGCTATGGCTACACCTTC. Translated, it gives CASSEDGGGSYGYTF. V and J are TRBV2 and TRBJ1-2, with D perhaps TRBD1 (6 bases). In germline, CDR1 is SNHLY, CDR2 FYNNEI. V was cut by 1 base and J by 4 bases, with 13 bases left in between. This CDR3 is built from 15 residues.

V and J are TRBV29-1 and TRBJ2-7; a weak D match, TRBD1 (5 bases). The CDR3 is 14 residues long. The ends were cut back, 4 bases at V and 4 bases at J, with 17 bases in the middle. Germline V gives CDR1 SQVTM, CDR2 ANQGSEA. CDR3 protein: CSVGLTEISYEQYF. The CDR3 region has the DNA TGCAGCGTTGGACTGACAGAAATTTCATACGAGCAGTACTTC.

V and J are TRBV4-1 and TRBJ1-5, with 10 bases matching TRBD1. This CDR3 spans 15 amino acids. CDR1 MGHRA and CDR2 YSYEKL come from the germline V gene. The V segment lost 0 bases and the J segment 6 bases; nucleotides outside the gene matches: 2. The CDR3 DNA follows: TGCGCCAGCAGCCAAGAGACAGGGGGCAGTCAGCCCCAGCATTTT. Encoded protein: CASSQETGGSQPQHF.